Shown below are 21 T cell receptor beta chains from a single sample sequenced in a study of blood T cell repertoires in COVID-19. Sequencing was performed with immunoSEQ multiplex PCR; in TCRdb, only in-frame clones are kept and a portion is missing. The sample lists fewer than 75,000 clones; more than 75% were seen once. Material for sequencing was peripheral blood. The receptors were gathered from a man between 45 and 60 years old with active COVID-19.

The chain couples TRBV12-3 or TRBV12-4 to TRBJ2-7; 8 nucleotides align to TRBD2. The CDR3 is made up of 13 amino acids. J lost 5 bases, V lost 6 bases, and 6 bases had no gene match. CDR3 DNA: TGTGCCAGCAGCCCGGGAGGGGGGCACGAGCAGTACTTC. This translates into CASSPGGGHEQYF.

The chain carries TRBV9 and TRBJ2-5; weak D call: TRBD1 (6 bases). CDR3 length: 16 residues. Germline V lookup: CDR1 SGDLS, CDR2 YYNGEE. Trimming took off 2 bases at V and 5 bases at J, with 19 bases between the two ends. Here the CDR3 DNA reads TGTGCCAGCAGCGTGGGCAGGGGCCTTACATTGGAGACCCAGTACTTC. This gives the protein CASSVGRGLTLETQYF.

V usage is TRBV7-2 and J usage is TRBJ2-3, with a possible D match to TRBD2 (5 bases). CDR1 and CDR2 (germline): SGHTA, FQGNSA. V was shortened by 5 bases and J by 2 bases, with 14 bases between the two germline ends. This CDR3 contains 15 residues. CDR3 nucleotide sequence: TGTGCCAGCAGCCTCGACTACCTTAACACAGATACGCAGTATTTT. Translation gives CASSLDYLNTDTQYF.

The chain is built from TRBV7-2 and TRBJ2-3, with D perhaps TRBD1 (5 bases). CDR1 SGHTA and CDR2 FQGNSA come from the germline V gene. The CDR3 extends over 15 amino acids. Trimming took off 7 bases at V and 6 bases at J, with 20 bases between the two ends. The CDR3 DNA reads TGTGCCAGCAAATTTACGGCGGAAGGGGCTGATACGCAGTATTTT. Translated: CASKFTAEGADTQYF.

As concerns this clone: The same CDR3 is also encoded by other DNA sequences in this sample. The CDR3: CASSLGGGEAFF. The CDR3 DNA reads TGTGCCAGCAGTTTAGGGGGGGGTGAAGCTTTCTTT. The V and J genes are TRBV12-3 or TRBV12-4 and TRBJ1-1, with D maybe TRBD1 (5 bases). The CDR3 length is 12 residues. V was shortened by 1 base and J by 7 bases, with 7 bases between the two germline ends.

The V gene is TRBV9, the J gene TRBJ2-2; 10 bases agree with TRBD2. From germline, CDR1 is SGDLS and CDR2 YYNGEE. There are 17 residues in the CDR3. J gave up 0 bases and V 6 bases, and 8 bases lay outside the gene matches. The CDR3 sequence: CASTRTSGATNTGELFF. The CDR3 DNA follows: TGTGCCAGCACCCGAACTAGCGGGGCTACGAACACCGGGGAGCTGTTTTTT.

This chain links TRBV5-1 with TRBJ1-4; 8 bases map to TRBD1. J lost 3 bases, V lost 2 bases, and 6 bases had no gene match. Per germline, CDR1 SGHRS and CDR2 YFSETQ. This CDR3 is 16 amino acids long. In nucleotides, the CDR3 is TGCGCCAGCAGCTTCCAGGGGGCTGGGGCTAATGAAAAACTGTTTTTT. It yields the protein CASSFQGAGANEKLFF.

A remark on this clone: This sample includes further DNA sequences coding for the same CDR3. The J gene is TRBJ1-1, the V gene TRBV12-3 or TRBV12-4, with D hard to call. CDR3 length: 13 amino acids. Trimming removed 5 bases at V and 4 bases at J, with 11 bases between. CDR3 region: CASSPGLGTEAFF. CDR3 bases: TGTGCCAGCAGTCCGGGGTTAGGCACTGAAGCTTTCTTT.

V and J are TRBV5-6 and TRBJ2-1, with D hard to call. Germline CDR1 reads SGHDT; CDR2 reads YYEEEE. V dropped 4 bases and J dropped 0 bases, with 11 bases sitting between them. This CDR3 is 15 amino acids long. The CDR3, as DNA: TGTGCCAGCAGCGCCGGTCTCGTCTCCTACAATGAGCAGTTCTTC. It translates to CASSAGLVSYNEQFF.

The rearrangement uses TRBV19 and TRBJ1-5; the D gene is possibly TRBD1 (6 bases). The germline gives CDR1 LNHDA, CDR2 SQIVND (reference sequence). The V end lost 2 bases, the J end lost 2 bases, and 10 bases lay between the germline ends. The CDR3 is made up of 15 amino acids. The CDR3 DNA reads as TGTGCCAGTAGTATATGGGGGCAGGGCAATCAGCCCCAGCATTTT. Its protein is CASSIWGQGNQPQHF.

This CDR3 is CASSNRLAGANVLTF. In DNA form, the CDR3 reads TGTGCCAGCAGCAACAGGCTTGCCGGGGCCAACGTCCTGACTTTC. The V and J genes are TRBV3-1 (or the pseudogene TRBV3-2) and TRBJ2-6, with D possibly TRBD1 on 5 matching bases. This CDR3 is 15 amino acids long. Germline V gene sequence: CDR1 LGHDT, CDR2 YNNKEL (reference sequence). Trimming pared 5 bases from V and 4 bases from J, leaving 12 bases between.

This clone was detected a few times. The chain carries TRBV7-2 and TRBJ1-2, with 7 bases matching TRBD1. The CDR3 runs 13 residues. Per the germline V gene, CDR1 is SGHTA and CDR2 is FQGNSA. The junction had 3 bases not matched to a gene; V was cut back by 4 bases and J by 4 bases. CDR3 loop: CASSSDRAYGYTF. As DNA, the CDR3 is TGTGCCAGCAGCTCCGACAGGGCCTATGGCTACACCTTC. Complete variable domain (other parts from reference TRBV7-2 and TRBJ1-2): GAGVSQSPSNKVTEKGKDVELRCDPISGHTALYWYRQSLGQGLEFLIYFQGNSAPDKSGLPSDRFSAERTGGSVSTLTIQRTQQEDSAVYLCASSSDRAYGYTFGSGTRLTVV.

The chain recombines TRBV7-2 with TRBJ1-1; no definite D call. CDR1 and CDR2 from the germline V gene are SGHTA and FQGNSA. The CDR3 consists of 16 residues. The V end lost 5 bases, the J end lost 0 bases, and 16 bases lay between the germline ends. DNA for the CDR3: TGTGCCAGCAGCCCCAGGATGGCAGGAATGAACACTGAAGCTTTCTTT. Its translation: CASSPRMAGMNTEAFF.

The chain has TRBV30 and TRBJ2-7; weak D call: TRBD1 (5 bases). CDR1 is GTSNPN and CDR2 is SVGIG in the germline V gene (reference sequence). The V and J ends lost 6 bases and 2 bases respectively, with 17 bases between them. This CDR3 has 14 amino acids. CDR3 bases: TGTGCCTGCCTTAAATTGACAGCTACCTACGAGCAGTACTTC. Its translation: CACLKLTATYEQYF.

The rearrangement joins TRBV4-3 to TRBJ2-6; TRBD1 is a possible D gene (6 bases). Germline V CDR1 and CDR2: LGHNA, YSLEER. Deletions cut 1 base from V and 4 bases from J, with 14 bases between. CDR3 length: 17 amino acids. The CDR3 DNA follows: TGCGCCAGCAGCCAAGTATACAGGGTGGCCGGGGCCAACGTCCTGACTTTC. Translation gives CASSQVYRVAGANVLTF.

The chain combines TRBV28 with TRBJ1-6, with D perhaps TRBD1 (5 bases). The ends were cut back, 4 bases at V and 5 bases at J, with 15 bases in the middle. CDR3 length: 16 residues. Germline lookup yields CDR1 MDHEN and CDR2 SYDVKM. The CDR3 region is CASSSSGLPNNSPLHF. In DNA, the CDR3 is TGTGCCAGCAGTTCATCAGGGCTCCCGAATAATTCACCCCTCCACTTT.

This rearrangement joins TRBV5-6 to TRBJ2-3; a possible D gene is TRBD2 (5 bases). CDR1 and CDR2 (germline): SGHDT, YYEEEE. The CDR3 length is 16 residues. V was trimmed by 8 bases and J by 2 bases, leaving 21 bases between them. For the CDR3, the DNA is TGTGCCAGTAATAGCGCGACTTCATATTACACAGATACGCAGTATTTT. It encodes CASNSATSYYTDTQYF.

The chain has TRBV5-1 and TRBJ2-3; the D gene is possibly TRBD2 (5 bases). Trimming took 4 bases from V and 0 from J, leaving 9 bases between them. CDR1 and CDR2 (germline): SGHRS, YFSETQ. CDR3 length: 14 residues. The CDR3 DNA reads as TGCGCCAGCAGCAACGGGGAGAGCACAGATACGCAGTATTTT. Protein product: CASSNGESTDTQYF.

This chain connects TRBV7-2 to TRBJ1-2, with 7 bases identical to TRBD1. CDR3 length: 13 amino acids. J gave up 6 bases and V 5 bases, and 6 bases lay outside the gene matches. The germline V gene encodes CDR1 SGHTA and CDR2 FQGNSA. CDR3 protein: CASSLNRGDGYTF. The CDR3 DNA follows: TGTGCCAGCAGCCTAAACAGGGGAGATGGCTACACCTTC.

The rearrangement uses TRBV20-1 and TRBJ1-1, with a tentative D call TRBD1 (5 bases). CDR3 size: 13 residues. V shed 3 bases and J shed 4 bases, with 12 bases lying between them. Germline CDR1 DFQATT, CDR2 SNEGSKA (reference sequence). The CDR3 is CSASTGFTTEAFF. The DNA of the CDR3 is TGCAGTGCTAGTACAGGTTTCACCACTGAAGCTTTCTTT.

This chain uses TRBV9 with TRBJ2-7, with D maybe TRBD2 (6 bases). The length of the CDR3 is 13 residues. Germline V gene sequence: CDR1 SGDLS, CDR2 YYNGEE. The V end was cut by 0 bases, the J end by 7 bases, with 11 bases between. CDR3 coding DNA: TGTGCCAGCAGCGTAGATGGGCTAGCGGAGCAGTACTTC. Translating it yields CASSVDGLAEQYF.